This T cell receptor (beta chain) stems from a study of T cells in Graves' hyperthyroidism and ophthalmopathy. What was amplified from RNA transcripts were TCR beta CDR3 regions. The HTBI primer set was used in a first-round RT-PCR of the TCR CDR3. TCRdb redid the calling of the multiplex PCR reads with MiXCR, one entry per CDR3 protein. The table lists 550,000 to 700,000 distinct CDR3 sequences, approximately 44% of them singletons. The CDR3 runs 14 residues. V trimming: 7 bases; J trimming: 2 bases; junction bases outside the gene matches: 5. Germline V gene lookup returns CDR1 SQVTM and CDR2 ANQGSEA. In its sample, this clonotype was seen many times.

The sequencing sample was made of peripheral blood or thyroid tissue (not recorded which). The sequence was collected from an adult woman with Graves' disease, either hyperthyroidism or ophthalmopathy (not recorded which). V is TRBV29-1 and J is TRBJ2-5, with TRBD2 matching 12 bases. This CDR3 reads CSAFTSGRQETQYF. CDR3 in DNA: TGCAGCGCCTTCACTAGCGGGAGGCAAGAGACCCAGTACTTC.